These 20 T cell receptor beta chains were sequenced from one sample in a study of blood T cells in healthy people across ages. The second PCR ran about 6 to 12 cycles with a sample-barcoded 5' primer and J-beta primers. TCRdb used MiXCR to reprocess the 5' RACE reads, holding one entry per CDR3 protein. The sample lists some 1 million distinct CDR3 sequences; under 45% were seen once. Sequencing was performed on blood. These TCRs come from a woman aged 60-75 years in good health.

By share, this clonotype counts as medium-sized. The chain combines TRBV7-8 with TRBJ2-2; 7 nucleotides line up with TRBD2. CDR3 length: 17 residues. Per germline, CDR1 SGHVS and CDR2 FQNEAQ. V lost 1 base, J lost 1 base, and 6 bases stayed unmatched. The DNA of the CDR3 is TGTGCCAGCAGCTTAGTCGGGAGGACCCTGAACACCGGGGAGCTGTTTTTT. Its protein is CASSLVGRTLNTGELFF.

This clonotype has just a few counts. This chain joins TRBV27 and TRBJ2-1; D perhaps matches TRBD2 (6 bases). CDR3 length equals 15 residues. Germline V CDR1 and CDR2: MNHEY, SMNVEV (reference sequence). V was trimmed by 3 bases and J by 4 bases, leaving 13 bases between them. The DNA of the CDR3 is TGTGCCAGCAGTTTCGGGGGACTGGCTTACAATGAGCAGTTCTTC. It translates to CASSFGGLAYNEQFF.

V is TRBV20-1 and J is TRBJ2-1; D gene ambiguous. From germline, CDR1 is DFQATT and CDR2 SNEGSKA (reference sequence). This CDR3 has 11 amino acids. The germline V and J ends were trimmed by 4 bases and 9 bases, with 10 bases remaining between them. The CDR3 loop is CSATDLGEQFF. The CDR3 DNA reads as TGCAGTGCTACAGACCTTGGTGAGCAGTTCTTC.

This clonotype was counted between two and nine times. The V gene is TRBV11-2, the J gene TRBJ2-3; no reliable D call. V lost 3 bases to trimming and J lost 6 bases, with 13 bases between them. The germline CDR1 and CDR2 sequences are SGHAT and FQNNGV. The CDR3 sequence is 14 residues long. CDR3 sequence (DNA): TGTGCCAGCAGCTTGGACCGTAACGGGGATACGCAGTATTTT. The encoded protein is CASSLDRNGDTQYF.

At least ten counts were recorded for this clonotype. This sequence joins TRBV5-1 and TRBJ2-3; TRBD1 matches 7 bases. Germline V gene sequence: CDR1 SGHRS, CDR2 YFSETQ. Germline trimming cut 4 bases from V and 5 bases from J; bases unmatched to any gene: 10. The CDR3 runs to 15 residues. CDR3 protein: CASSPGGQKGDTQYF. The CDR3 bases are TGCGCCAGCAGCCCAGGGGGTCAGAAAGGAGATACGCAGTATTTT. Supplemented by reference TRBV5-1 and TRBJ2-3, the full variable domain reads KAGVTQTPRYLIKTRGQQVTLSCSPISGHRSVSWYQQTPGQGLQFLFEYFSETQRNKGNFPGRFSGRQFSNSRSEMNVSTLELGDSALYLCASSPGGQKGDTQYFGPGTRLTVL.

Comment on this clonotype: At one end the junction does not follow the germline gene, possibly because of a read error. The genes are TRBV6-1 and TRBJ2-1; D may be TRBD1 (6 bases). The CDR3 spans 15 residues. Germline values: CDR1 MNHNS, CDR2 SASEGT. The CDR3 DNA sequence: TGTGCCGGCAGTGCCCTATCCACAGGGAACAATGAGCAGTTCTTC. Amino acid sequence: CAGSALSTGNNEQFF.

This sequence joins TRBV5-1 and TRBJ2-7; 9 nucleotides agree with TRBD1. Germline V gene data show CDR1 as SGHRS and CDR2 as YFSETQ. With V trimmed by 5 bases and J by 5 bases, 11 bases remained unmatched. This CDR3 is 15 amino acids long. The chain's CDR3 is CASRKSGTGSNEQYF. The CDR3 nucleotides read TGCGCCAGCAGGAAGTCCGGGACAGGGTCCAACGAGCAGTACTTC.

V and J are TRBV6-5 and TRBJ2-7; a weak D match, TRBD1 (5 bases). The CDR3 sequence is 13 residues long. From germline, CDR1 is MNHEY and CDR2 SVGAGI. V lost 5 bases to trimming and J lost 3 bases, with 11 bases between them. The CDR3 region has the DNA TGTGCCAGCAGTGACGGAGACAGCTACGAGCAGTACTTC. This translates into CASSDGDSYEQYF.

The CDR3 sequence is CASSPVGQGAQETQYF. The CDR3 DNA sequence: TGTGCCAGCAGCCCGGTGGGACAGGGGGCGCAGGAGACCCAGTACTTC. The chain recombines TRBV5-6 with TRBJ2-5, with TRBD1 matching over 12 bases. The CDR3 contains 16 residues. V was pared by 4 bases and J by 5 bases, with 9 bases of the junction left unmatched. Germline CDR1 reads SGHDT; CDR2 reads YYEEEE.

Of note for this clonotype: Germline and junction disagree at one end, which may indicate a read error. CDR3 in DNA: TGTGCCACCAGTGGTTTGGTAGTGCGCGAGACCCAGTACTTC. This gives the protein CATSGLVVRETQYF. The chain combines TRBV24-1 with TRBJ2-7; no definite D call. The DNA end is more similar to TRBJ2-5, so the J call may be wrong. Germline CDR1 is KGHDR and CDR2 is SFDVKD. The CDR3 has 14 amino acids.

J is TRBJ2-3 and V is TRBV11-3, with TRBD2 matching over 16 bases. This CDR3 spans 17 amino acids. Trimming at V came to 6 bases and at J to 5 bases, leaving 8 bases not matched to a gene. Germline CDR1 SGHNT, CDR2 YENEEA. The CDR3 is CASRSGTSGRGEDTQYF. In nucleotides, the CDR3 is TGTGCCAGCAGAAGCGGGACTAGCGGGAGGGGAGAAGATACGCAGTATTTT. Full variable domain (outside the CDR3, taken from reference TRBV11-3 and TRBJ2-3): EAGVVQSPRYKIIEKKQPVAFWCNPISGHNTLYWYLQNLGQGPELLIRYENEEAVDDSQLPKDRFSAERLKGVDSTLKIQPAELGDSAVYLCASRSGTSGRGEDTQYFGPGTRLTVL.

This clonotype was observed a few times. V usage is TRBV14 and J usage is TRBJ2-1, with 9 bases fitting TRBD2. The CDR3 totals 19 residues. Germline CDR1 SGHDN, CDR2 FVKESK. V lost 0 bases, J lost 3 bases, and 12 bases stayed unmatched. CDR3 region: CASSQDRVSGSPLYNEQFF. Written as DNA, the CDR3 is TGTGCCAGCAGCCAAGATCGTGTTAGCGGGAGCCCCCTCTACAATGAGCAGTTCTTC.

This clonotype was found a few times. The CDR3 sequence is CSAREGTGTTRVTQYF. CDR3 DNA sequence: TGCAGTGCTAGAGAGGGGACAGGGACTACTAGGGTTACGCAGTATTTT. The V gene is TRBV20-1, the J gene TRBJ2-3, with TRBD1 identical over 9 bases. CDR1 is DFQATT and CDR2 is SNEGSKA in the germline V gene (reference sequence). The CDR3 totals 16 residues. V dropped 0 bases and J dropped 8; count of bases not matched to a gene: 12.

This chain links TRBV27 with TRBJ2-7, with D maybe TRBD2 (5 bases). The ends were cut back, 2 bases at V and 5 bases at J, with 13 bases in the middle. Germline assignment: CDR1 MNHEY and CDR2 SMNVEV (reference sequence). The CDR3 is 14 amino acids. CDR3 in amino acids: CASSLAEGPHEQYF. CDR3 DNA sequence: TGTGCCAGCAGTTTAGCTGAGGGCCCCCACGAGCAGTACTTC.

This clonotype was detected only a few times. Mismatch with germline at one junction end may stem from a read error. This chain links TRBV20-1 with TRBJ1-1; unclear D gene. The CDR3 consists of 12 residues. Germline CDR1 reads DFQATT; CDR2 reads SNEGSKA (reference sequence). CDR3 in DNA: TGTAGTGCTCGGACCGGGCCCACTGAAGCTTTCTTT. Its translation: CSARTGPTEAFF.

A word on this clonotype: One junction end does not reproduce the germline sequence, and a read error may be involved. The chain couples TRBV7-3 to TRBJ2-3; TRBD2 matches 8 bases. The CDR3 covers 16 residues. The V gene's germline CDR1 is SGHTA and CDR2 FQGTGA. This CDR3 reads CASSTQGAGGTNTQYF. In nucleotides, the CDR3 is TGTGCCAGCAGCACCCAGGGCGCGGGAGGCACAAATACGCAGTATTTT.

The chain uses TRBV20-1 and TRBJ2-1; maybe TRBD1 (6 bases). Deletions cut 3 bases from V and 10 bases from J, with 16 bases between. Germline V gene sequence: CDR1 DFQATT, CDR2 SNEGSKA (reference sequence). This CDR3 is built from 13 residues. Here the CDR3 DNA reads TGCAGTGCTAGGCCCAACCAGGGGTTCGAGCAGTTCTTC. Amino acid sequence: CSARPNQGFEQFF.

This clonotype has a handful of counts. This chain uses TRBV10-2 with TRBJ2-7, with TRBD2 as a possible D gene (8 bases). The CDR3 runs to 17 residues. Germline assignment: CDR1 WSHSY and CDR2 SAAADI. Trimming took off 4 bases at V and 1 base at J, with 20 bases between the two ends. The CDR3 spells CASSGQGIGLASYEQYF. CDR3 nucleotides: TGCGCCAGCAGTGGACAGGGTATCGGACTAGCATCCTACGAGCAGTACTTC.

In its sample, this clonotype was seen a few times. This chain joins TRBV12-3 or TRBV12-4 and TRBJ2-5; D unresolved. The CDR3 loop spans 13 amino acids. Trimming shortened V by 5 bases and J by 0 bases, and 7 bases separated the two germline ends. This CDR3 is CASSVVYQETQYF. CDR3 bases: TGTGCCAGCAGTGTAGTGTACCAAGAGACCCAGTACTTC.

The chain couples TRBV4-1 to TRBJ2-5, with D tentatively TRBD2 (5 bases). Germline CDR1 MGHRA, CDR2 YSYEKL. V lost 0 bases and J 5 bases, leaving 22 bases between the germline ends. The CDR3 covers 18 residues. CDR3 protein: CASSQDRDYTPVEETQYF. In DNA form, the CDR3 reads TGCGCCAGCAGCCAAGACCGCGACTACACCCCCGTCGAGGAGACCCAGTACTTC.